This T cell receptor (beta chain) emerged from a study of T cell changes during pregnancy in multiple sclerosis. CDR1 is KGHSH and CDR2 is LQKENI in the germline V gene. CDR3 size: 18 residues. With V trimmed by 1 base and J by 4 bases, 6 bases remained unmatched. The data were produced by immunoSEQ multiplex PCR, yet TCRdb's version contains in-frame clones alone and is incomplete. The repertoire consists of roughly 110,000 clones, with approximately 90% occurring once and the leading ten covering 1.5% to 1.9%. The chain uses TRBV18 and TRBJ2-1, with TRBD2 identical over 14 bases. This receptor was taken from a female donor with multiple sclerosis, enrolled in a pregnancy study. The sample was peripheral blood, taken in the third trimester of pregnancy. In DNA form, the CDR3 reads TGTGCCAGCTCACCACGTGGGACTAGCGGGGGAGATTACAATGAGCAGTTCTTC. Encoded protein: CASSPRGTSGGDYNEQFF. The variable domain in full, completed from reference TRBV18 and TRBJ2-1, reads NAGVMQNPRHLVRRRGQEARLRCSPMKGHSHVYWYRQLPEEGLKFMVYLQKENIIDESGMPKERFSAEFPKEGPSILRIQQVVRGDSAAYFCASSPRGTSGGDYNEQFFGPGTRLTVL.